This entry lists 15 T cell receptor beta chains sequenced from one sample in a study of T-cell memory formation after mild COVID-19. TCRdb analysed the 5' RACE reads with MiXCR anew, one entry per CDR3 protein. Among 300,000 to 350,000 distinct CDR3 sequences listed, roughly 13% were seen once. The sample consisted of PBMCs or a T cell subset sorted from them (not recorded which). These receptors all come from a man between 18 and 29 years old who had mild COVID-19 (a few samples of this study predate the infection). Cell type and time point are not known.

The chain employs TRBV7-2 and TRBJ2-5; TRBD2 aligns across 10 bases. The V segment lost 2 bases and the J segment 4 bases; nucleotides outside the gene matches: 13. This CDR3 is built from 18 residues. Germline loops: CDR1 SGHTA, CDR2 FQGNSA. CDR3 sequence reads: CASSLKVLSGGAGETQYF. CDR3 bases: TGTGCCAGCAGCTTAAAGGTTTTAAGCGGGGGGGCCGGAGAGACCCAGTACTTC.

Ten or more counts support this clonotype. This chain connects TRBV4-2 to TRBJ1-5; 8 nucleotides match TRBD1. Germline V gene data show CDR1 as LGHNA and CDR2 as YNFKEQ. V lost 0 bases to trimming and J lost 5 bases; unmatched junction nucleotides: 6. The CDR3 runs to 16 residues. The CDR3 protein is CASSQDLQGAYQPQHF. The CDR3 DNA sequence: TGTGCCAGCAGCCAAGATCTGCAGGGGGCTTATCAGCCCCAGCATTTT.

The J gene is TRBJ1-1, the V gene TRBV5-1; tentatively, D is TRBD1 (6 bases). V was pared by 4 bases and J by 1 base, with 20 bases between. Germline V gene data show CDR1 as SGHRS and CDR2 as YFSETQ. The CDR3 runs to 17 residues. CDR3 bases: TGCGCCAGCAGCCCAGGGGCGCCGGGAAGTGAGAACACTGAAGCTTTCTTT. Its protein is CASSPGAPGSENTEAFF.

In this sample, this clonotype turned up many times. The chain combines TRBV11-2 with TRBJ2-2; D might be TRBD1 (6 bases). Germline V CDR1 and CDR2: SGHAT, FQNNGV. Trimming cost V 5 bases and J 0 bases, with 13 bases left between them. This CDR3 spans 16 amino acids. The CDR3 sequence: CASSPRTATNTGELFF. The CDR3 nucleotides read TGTGCCAGCAGCCCCCGGACAGCAACGAACACCGGGGAGCTGTTTTTT. Based on the CDR3 plus reference TRBV11-2 and TRBJ2-2, the full variable domain is EAGVAQSPRYKIIEKRQSVAFWCNPISGHATLYWYQQILGQGPKLLIQFQNNGVVDDSQLPKDRFSAERLKGVDSTLKIQPAKLEDSAVYLCASSPRTATNTGELFFGEGSRLTVL.

This clonotype was detected a few times. The CDR3 nucleotides read TGTGCCAGCAGTTGGACAGGGGGGATCGGTCAGCCCCAGCATTTT. It codes for CASSWTGGIGQPQHF. The V gene is TRBV7-2, the J gene TRBJ1-5; TRBD1 matches 10 bases. Germline V gives CDR1 SGHTA, CDR2 FQGNSA. The CDR3 is made up of 15 amino acids. Germline trimming cut 6 bases from V and 6 bases from J; bases unmatched to any gene: 8. The variable domain in full, with the rest retrieved from reference TRBV7-2 and TRBJ1-5, is GAGVSQSPSNKVTEKGKDVELRCDPISGHTALYWYRQSLGQGLEFLIYFQGNSAPDKSGLPSDRFSAERTGGSVSTLTIQRTQQEDSAVYLCASSWTGGIGQPQHFGDGTRLSIL.

This clonotype was counted between two and nine times. This sequence joins TRBV5-1 and TRBJ2-2; D is perhaps TRBD1 or TRBD2 (6 bases each). The CDR3 runs to 15 residues. Germline CDR1 reads SGHRS; CDR2 reads YFSETQ. V was clipped by 1 base and J by 2 bases, with 9 bases between them. The CDR3 sequence: CASSLRGVNTGELFF. As DNA, the CDR3 is TGCGCCAGCAGCTTGAGGGGGGTCAACACCGGGGAGCTGTTTTTT.

The chain links TRBV4-1 to TRBJ2-1; TRBD2 matches at 13 bases. This CDR3 spans 17 amino acids. CDR1 is MGHRA and CDR2 is YSYEKL in the germline V gene. After removal of 4 bases from V and 4 bases from J, the junction contained 7 bases not matched to a gene. CDR3 sequence: CASSPMGLAGRYNEQFF. The CDR3 DNA follows: TGCGCCAGCAGCCCTATGGGACTAGCGGGGAGATACAATGAGCAGTTCTTC.

V is TRBV3-2 and J is TRBJ2-7; the D call of TRBD1 is as the table states it, not checked on the DNA. TRBV3-2 has pseudogene status. The CDR3 totals 12 residues. The CDR3 region is CASSQVGGEQYF. For the CDR3, the DNA is TGTGCCAGCAGCCAAGTAGGGGGCGAGCAGTACTTC.

The sample holds a few counts of this clonotype. The chain links TRBV30 to TRBJ2-1, with TRBD2 as a possible D gene (6 bases). CDR3 length equals 14 residues. Germline V gives CDR1 GTSNPN, CDR2 SVGIG (reference sequence). Trimming stripped 5 bases from V and 0 bases from J, with 11 bases between. The DNA for the CDR3 is TGTGCCTGGGCGGAGGGGAGCTCCTACAATGAGCAGTTCTTC. Translating it yields CAWAEGSSYNEQFF.

This clonotype was counted many times. The J gene is TRBJ2-7, the V gene TRBV4-1, with 9 bases fitting TRBD1. The V gene's germline CDR1 is MGHRA and CDR2 YSYEKL. The CDR3 runs to 16 residues. Germline trimming cut 1 base from V and 5 bases from J; bases unmatched to any gene: 9. CDR3 in DNA: TGCGCCAGCAGCCAAGGTCACCGGGACAGGGCCCACGAGCAGTACTTC. Its translation: CASSQGHRDRAHEQYF.

This clonotype was picked up a small number of times. The chain is built from TRBV20-1 and TRBJ1-1; D may be TRBD1 (6 bases). V lost 1 base and J 12 bases, leaving 21 bases between the germline ends. The CDR3 contains 14 residues. Germline V lookup: CDR1 DFQATT, CDR2 SNEGSKA (reference sequence). The CDR3 is CSARGSAGEGESFF. DNA of the CDR3: TGCAGTGCTAGAGGGTCGGCAGGCGAGGGGGAGTCTTTCTTT.

This chain connects TRBV20-1 to TRBJ1-2; D may be TRBD1 (5 bases). The CDR3 loop spans 13 amino acids. CDR1 is DFQATT, CDR2 SNEGSKA, per germline (reference sequence). V lost 0 bases to trimming and J lost 3 bases, with 8 bases between them. The CDR3 DNA is TGCAGTGCTAGAGACCAGGGTTACTATGGCTACACCTTC. This codes for CSARDQGYYGYTF.

This clonotype was counted a few times. The genes are TRBV4-1 and TRBJ1-2; D possibly corresponds to TRBD1 (6 bases). Germline V CDR1 and CDR2: MGHRA, YSYEKL. Trimming took 4 bases from V and 3 from J, leaving 12 bases between them. This CDR3 contains 14 residues. The CDR3, as DNA: TGCGCCAGCAGCCCACCCGCAGGGGACTATGGCTACACCTTC. Protein product: CASSPPAGDYGYTF.

This clonotype has only a few counts. The rearrangement uses TRBV10-3 and TRBJ2-3; D may be TRBD1 (5 bases). In germline, CDR1 is ENHRY, CDR2 SYGVKD. The V gene lost 3 bases and the J gene lost 0 bases, with 16 bases spanning the gap. This CDR3 region has 17 residues. CDR3 residues: CAISDNNRRRSTDTQYF. CDR3 nucleotide sequence: TGTGCCATCAGTGACAATAACAGGAGAAGGAGCACAGATACGCAGTATTTT.

The V gene is TRBV27, the J gene TRBJ1-5, with unresolved D. This CDR3 has 15 residues. V lost 3 bases, J lost 0 bases, and 9 bases lay in between. Germline loops: CDR1 MNHEY, CDR2 SMNVEV (reference sequence). Here the CDR3 reads CASSFTPNSNQPQHF. For the CDR3, the DNA is TGTGCCAGCAGTTTCACACCAAATAGCAATCAGCCCCAGCATTTT.